The subject of this entry is one T cell receptor (beta chain). Its antigen remains unknown. Amplified TCR beta CDR3 regions came from RNA transcripts. HTBI primers were employed in a first-round RT-PCR of the TCR CDR3. TCRdb re-analysed the multiplex PCR reads in MiXCR, keeping a single row per CDR3 protein. The profile shows hundreds of thousands of distinct CDR3 sequences, more than 30% of them singletons. The data stem from a study of T cells in Graves' hyperthyroidism and ophthalmopathy. General study results and limits: Also found in blood were most expanded thyroid clonotypes above 0.001.

The CDR3 covers 12 residues. Germline V gives CDR1 SEHNR, CDR2 FQNEAQ (reference sequence). V gave up 2 bases and J gave up 5 bases, with 7 bases separating them. 9 to 10 ml fresh peripheral blood yielded the PBMCs. The chain links TRBV7-9 to TRBJ2-7; D uncertain. Sequencing used blood. This receptor was taken from a man between 18 and 29 years old with Graves' hyperthyroidism. As DNA, the CDR3 is TGTGCCAGCAGCTTAAGTACGAACGAGCAGTACTTC. It codes for CASSLSTNEQYF.